The text below deals with one T cell receptor beta chain. Its antigen is unknown. The entry originates in a study of OX40 agonist ivuxolimab in advanced cancers. Study overall: Administration of intravenous ivuxolimab to patients occurred every 2 weeks at 0.01 to 10 mg/kg. From 23 to 79 years was the age range, with a mean of around 60 years, and approximately 80% were male.

Here immunoSEQ multiplex PCR was the method, and the copy in TCRdb shows in-frame clones only, minus some. The sample carries some 54,000 clones, more than 85% recorded once. Trimming took 3 bases from V and 6 from J; bases not matched to a gene: 9. This CDR3 has 15 amino acids. CDR1 and CDR2 (germline): SGHAT, FQNNGV. Findings of the study overall: Certain nonresponders likewise exhibited a low normalized T-cell clonal expansion. At 0.1 to 3.0 mg/kg and by week 6, clonal expansion occurred in CD4+ and CD8+ blood T cells.

Sequenced material: CD4+ or CD8+ T cells sorted from blood, taken in a trial of the OX40 agonist ivuxolimab. This receptor was obtained from an adult with an advanced solid tumor such as melanoma, head and neck, liver or kidney cancer. This sequence joins TRBV11-2 and TRBJ2-7, with TRBD1 matching over 9 bases. The CDR3 loop is CASSLTGGNGLEQYF. For the CDR3, the DNA is TGTGCCAGCAGCTTGACAGGGGGAAACGGACTCGAGCAGTACTTC.